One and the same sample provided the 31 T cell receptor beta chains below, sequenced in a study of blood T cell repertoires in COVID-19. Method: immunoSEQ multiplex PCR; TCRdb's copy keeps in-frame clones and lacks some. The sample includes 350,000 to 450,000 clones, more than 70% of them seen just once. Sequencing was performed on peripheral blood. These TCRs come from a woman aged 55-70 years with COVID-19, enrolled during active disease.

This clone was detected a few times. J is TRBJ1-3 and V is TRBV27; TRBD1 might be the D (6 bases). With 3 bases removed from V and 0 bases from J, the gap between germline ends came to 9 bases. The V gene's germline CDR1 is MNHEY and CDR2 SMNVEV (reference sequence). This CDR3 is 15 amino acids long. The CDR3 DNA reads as TGTGCCAGCAGTTTCTCGACAGGCTCTGGAAACACCATATATTTT. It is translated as CASSFSTGSGNTIYF.

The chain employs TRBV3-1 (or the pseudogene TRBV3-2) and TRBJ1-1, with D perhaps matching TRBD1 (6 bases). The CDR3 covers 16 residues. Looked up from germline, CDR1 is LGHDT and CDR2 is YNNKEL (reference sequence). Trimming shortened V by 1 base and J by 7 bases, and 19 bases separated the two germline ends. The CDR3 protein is CASSQVTRGGLSEAFF. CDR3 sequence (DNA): TGTGCCAGCAGCCAAGTGACGAGGGGGGGGCTTAGTGAAGCTTTCTTT.

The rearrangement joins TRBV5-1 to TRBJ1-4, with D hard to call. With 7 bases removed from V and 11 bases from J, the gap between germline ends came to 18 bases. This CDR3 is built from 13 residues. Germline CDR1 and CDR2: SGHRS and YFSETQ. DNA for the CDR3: TGCGCCAGCGCTCGGAGGGAAGAAGGGAAACTGTTTTTT. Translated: CASARREEGKLFF.

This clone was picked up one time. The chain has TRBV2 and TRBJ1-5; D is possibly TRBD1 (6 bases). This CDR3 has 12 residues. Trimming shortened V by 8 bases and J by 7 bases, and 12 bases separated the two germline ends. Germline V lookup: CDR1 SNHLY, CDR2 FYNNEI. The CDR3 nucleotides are TGTGCCAGCTCCTTCCAGGGGCAGCCCCAGCATTTT. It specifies CASSFQGQPQHF.

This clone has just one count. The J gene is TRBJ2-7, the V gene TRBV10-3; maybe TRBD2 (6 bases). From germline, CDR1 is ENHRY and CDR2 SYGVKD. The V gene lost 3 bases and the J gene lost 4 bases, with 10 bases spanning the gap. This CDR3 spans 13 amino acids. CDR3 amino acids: CAISDRGTYEQYF. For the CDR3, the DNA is TGTGCCATCAGTGATCGGGGGACGTACGAGCAGTACTTC.

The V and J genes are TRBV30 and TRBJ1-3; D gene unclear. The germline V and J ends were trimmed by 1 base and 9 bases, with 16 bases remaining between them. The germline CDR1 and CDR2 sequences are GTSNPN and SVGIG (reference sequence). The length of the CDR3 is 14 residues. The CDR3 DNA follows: TGTGCCTGGAGTGAGGGAGCATTTTCAGGCACCATATATTTT. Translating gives CAWSEGAFSGTIYF.

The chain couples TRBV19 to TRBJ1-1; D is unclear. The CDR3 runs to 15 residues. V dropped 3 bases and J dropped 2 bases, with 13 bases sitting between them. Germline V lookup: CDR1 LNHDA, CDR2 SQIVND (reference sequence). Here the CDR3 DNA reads TGTGCCAGTAGTATCCGTGAGGCGGGTAACACTGAAGCTTTCTTT. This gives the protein CASSIREAGNTEAFF.

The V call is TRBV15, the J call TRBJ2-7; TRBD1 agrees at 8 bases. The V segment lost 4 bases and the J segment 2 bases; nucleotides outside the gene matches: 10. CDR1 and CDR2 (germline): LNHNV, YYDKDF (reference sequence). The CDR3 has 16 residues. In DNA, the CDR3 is TGTGCCACCAGCAAGTTGAGGACAGGGAGGCCCTACGAGCAGTACTTC. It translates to CATSKLRTGRPYEQYF.

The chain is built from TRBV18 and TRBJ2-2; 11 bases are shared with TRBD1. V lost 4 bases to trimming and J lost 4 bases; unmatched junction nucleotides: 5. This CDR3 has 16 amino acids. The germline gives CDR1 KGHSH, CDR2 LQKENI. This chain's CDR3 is CASSRGQGATTGELFF. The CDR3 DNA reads TGTGCCAGCTCACGTGGACAGGGGGCGACCACCGGGGAGCTGTTTTTT.

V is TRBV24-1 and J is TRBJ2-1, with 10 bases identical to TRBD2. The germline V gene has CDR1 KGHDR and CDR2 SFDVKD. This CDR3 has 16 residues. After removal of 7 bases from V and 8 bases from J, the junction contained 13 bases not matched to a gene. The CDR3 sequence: CATSPGGSGGAHEQFF. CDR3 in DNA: TGTGCCACCAGCCCGGGAGGGAGCGGGGGGGCCCATGAGCAGTTCTTC.

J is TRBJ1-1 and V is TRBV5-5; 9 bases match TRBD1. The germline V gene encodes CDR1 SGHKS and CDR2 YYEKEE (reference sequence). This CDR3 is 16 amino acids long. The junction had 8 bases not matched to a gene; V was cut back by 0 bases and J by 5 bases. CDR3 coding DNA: TGTGCCAGCAGCTTGGACAGGGGGCGGTTGAGTACTGAAGCTTTCTTT. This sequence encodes CASSLDRGRLSTEAFF.

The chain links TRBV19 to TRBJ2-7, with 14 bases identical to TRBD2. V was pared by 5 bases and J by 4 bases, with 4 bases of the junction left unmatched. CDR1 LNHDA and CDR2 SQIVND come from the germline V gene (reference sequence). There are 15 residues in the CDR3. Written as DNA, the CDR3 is TGTGCCAGTAGTGCTCGGACTAGCGGGGGGTACGAGCAGTACTTC. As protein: CASSARTSGGYEQYF.

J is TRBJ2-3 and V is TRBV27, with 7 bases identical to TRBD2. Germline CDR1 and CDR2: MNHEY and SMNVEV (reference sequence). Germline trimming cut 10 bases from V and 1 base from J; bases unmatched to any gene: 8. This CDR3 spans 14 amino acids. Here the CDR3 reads CATQVRGGTDTQYF. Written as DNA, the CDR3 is TGTGCCACCCAAGTTCGGGGGGGCACAGATACGCAGTATTTT.

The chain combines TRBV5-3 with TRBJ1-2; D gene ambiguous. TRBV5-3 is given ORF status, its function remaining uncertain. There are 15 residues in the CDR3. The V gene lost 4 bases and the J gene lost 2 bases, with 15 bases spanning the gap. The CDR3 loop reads CARSGPTEGNYGYTF. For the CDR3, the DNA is TGTGCCAGAAGCGGACCCACAGAGGGCAACTATGGCTACACCTTC.

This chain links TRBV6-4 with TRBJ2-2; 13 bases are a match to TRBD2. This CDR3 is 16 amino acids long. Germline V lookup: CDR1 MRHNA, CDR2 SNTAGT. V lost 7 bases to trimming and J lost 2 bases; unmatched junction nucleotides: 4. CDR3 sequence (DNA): TGTGCCAGCATGCGGACTAGCGGGGGTAACACCGGGGAGCTGTTTTTT. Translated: CASMRTSGGNTGELFF.

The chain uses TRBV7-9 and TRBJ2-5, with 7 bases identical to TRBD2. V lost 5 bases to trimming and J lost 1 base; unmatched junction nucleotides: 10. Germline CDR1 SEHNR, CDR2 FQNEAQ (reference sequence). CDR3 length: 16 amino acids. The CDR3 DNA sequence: TGTGCCAGCAGCCCTCGGCTAGCGGTCTTCCAAGAGACCCAGTACTTC. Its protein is CASSPRLAVFQETQYF.

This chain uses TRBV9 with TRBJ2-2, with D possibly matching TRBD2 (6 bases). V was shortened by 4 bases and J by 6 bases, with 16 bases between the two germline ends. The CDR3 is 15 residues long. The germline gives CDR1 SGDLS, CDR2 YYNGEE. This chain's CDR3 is CASSPRRGWAGELFF. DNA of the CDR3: TGTGCCAGCAGCCCCCGGAGGGGTTGGGCCGGGGAGCTGTTTTTT.

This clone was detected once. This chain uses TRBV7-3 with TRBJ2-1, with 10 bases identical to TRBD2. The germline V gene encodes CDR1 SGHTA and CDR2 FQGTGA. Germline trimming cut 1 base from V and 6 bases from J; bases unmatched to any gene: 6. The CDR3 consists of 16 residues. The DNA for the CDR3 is TGTGCCAGCAGCTTAAGCGTAGCGGGGGGACTCAATGAGCAGTTCTTC. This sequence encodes CASSLSVAGGLNEQFF.

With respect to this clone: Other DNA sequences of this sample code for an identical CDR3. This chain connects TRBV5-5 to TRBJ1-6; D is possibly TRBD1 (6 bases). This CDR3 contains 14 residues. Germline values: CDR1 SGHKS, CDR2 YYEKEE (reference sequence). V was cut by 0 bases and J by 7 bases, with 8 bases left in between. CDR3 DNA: TGTGCCAGCAGCTTGGGACAGGCAAATTCACCCCTCCACTTT. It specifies CASSLGQANSPLHF.

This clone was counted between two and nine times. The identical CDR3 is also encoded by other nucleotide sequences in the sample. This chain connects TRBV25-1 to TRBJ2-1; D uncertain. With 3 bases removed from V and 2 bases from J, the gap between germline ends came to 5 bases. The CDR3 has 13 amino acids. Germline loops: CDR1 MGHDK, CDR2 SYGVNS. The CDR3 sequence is CASSESTYNEQFF. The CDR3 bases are TGTGCCAGCAGTGAGTCTACCTACAATGAGCAGTTCTTC.

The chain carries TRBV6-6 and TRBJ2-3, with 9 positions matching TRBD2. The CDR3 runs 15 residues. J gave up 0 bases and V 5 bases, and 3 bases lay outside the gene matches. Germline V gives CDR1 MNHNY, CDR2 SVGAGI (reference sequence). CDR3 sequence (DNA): TGTGCCAGCAGTGCGGGGGGGGGTAGCACAGATACGCAGTATTTT. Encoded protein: CASSAGGGSTDTQYF.

The CDR3 loop reads CASSFVAGGFQYEQYF. CDR3 nucleotide sequence: TGTGCCAGCAGTTTCGTAGCGGGGGGCTTCCAATACGAGCAGTACTTC. The chain combines TRBV28 with TRBJ2-7; 10 nucleotides line up with TRBD2. Germline V gives CDR1 MDHEN, CDR2 SYDVKM. The CDR3 loop spans 16 amino acids. Losses at the gene ends were 3 bases for V and 4 bases for J; bases not matched to a gene: 9.

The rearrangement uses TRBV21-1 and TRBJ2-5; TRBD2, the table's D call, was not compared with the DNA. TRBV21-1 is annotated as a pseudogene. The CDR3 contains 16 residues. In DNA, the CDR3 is TGTGCCAGCAGCAAACAGGCTAGCGGGGGCCAAGAGACCCAGTACTTC. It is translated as CASSKQASGGQETQYF.

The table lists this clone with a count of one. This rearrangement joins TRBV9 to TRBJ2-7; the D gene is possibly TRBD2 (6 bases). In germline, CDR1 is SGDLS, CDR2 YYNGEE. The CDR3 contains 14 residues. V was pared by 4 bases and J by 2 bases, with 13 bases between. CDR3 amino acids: CASSPGTGTYEQYF. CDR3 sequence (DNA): TGTGCCAGCAGCCCCGGGACTGGAACCTACGAGCAGTACTTC. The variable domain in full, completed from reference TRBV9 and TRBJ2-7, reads DSGVTQTPKHLITATGQRVTLRCSPRSGDLSVYWYQQSLDQGLQFLIQYYNGEERAKGNILERFSAQQFPDLHSELNLSSLELGDSALYFCASSPGTGTYEQYFGPGTRLTVT.

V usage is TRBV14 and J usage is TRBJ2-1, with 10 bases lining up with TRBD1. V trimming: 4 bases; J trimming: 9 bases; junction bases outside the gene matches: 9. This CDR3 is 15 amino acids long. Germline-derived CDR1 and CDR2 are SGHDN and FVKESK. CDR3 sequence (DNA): TGTGCCAGCAGCCCTAGACAGGGGGCCGCTCCTGAGCAGTTCTTC. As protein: CASSPRQGAAPEQFF.

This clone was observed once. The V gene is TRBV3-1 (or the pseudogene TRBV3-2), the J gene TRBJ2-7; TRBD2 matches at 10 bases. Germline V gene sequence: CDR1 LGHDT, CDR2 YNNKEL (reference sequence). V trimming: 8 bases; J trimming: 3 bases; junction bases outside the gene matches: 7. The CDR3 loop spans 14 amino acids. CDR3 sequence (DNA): TGTGCCAGCGGTCAGCGGGGGGGCCTCTACGAGCAGTACTTC. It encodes CASGQRGGLYEQYF.

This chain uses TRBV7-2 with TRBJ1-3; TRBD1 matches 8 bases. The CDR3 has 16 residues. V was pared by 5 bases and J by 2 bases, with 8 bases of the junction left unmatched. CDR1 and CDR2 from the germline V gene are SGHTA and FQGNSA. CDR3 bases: TGTGCCAGCAGCGGAACAGGGGGGCGCCCTGGAAACACCATATATTTT. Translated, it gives CASSGTGGRPGNTIYF. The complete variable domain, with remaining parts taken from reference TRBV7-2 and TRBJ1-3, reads GAGVSQSPSNKVTEKGKDVELRCDPISGHTALYWYRQSLGQGLEFLIYFQGNSAPDKSGLPSDRFSAERTGGSVSTLTIQRTQQEDSAVYLCASSGTGGRPGNTIYFGEGSWLTVV.

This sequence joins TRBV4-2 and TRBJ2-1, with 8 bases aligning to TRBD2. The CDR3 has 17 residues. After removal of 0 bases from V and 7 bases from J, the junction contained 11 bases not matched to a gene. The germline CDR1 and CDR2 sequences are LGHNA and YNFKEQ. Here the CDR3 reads CASSQEPGGAGGNEQFF. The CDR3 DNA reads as TGTGCCAGCAGCCAAGAACCCGGGGGGGCTGGAGGGAATGAGCAGTTCTTC.

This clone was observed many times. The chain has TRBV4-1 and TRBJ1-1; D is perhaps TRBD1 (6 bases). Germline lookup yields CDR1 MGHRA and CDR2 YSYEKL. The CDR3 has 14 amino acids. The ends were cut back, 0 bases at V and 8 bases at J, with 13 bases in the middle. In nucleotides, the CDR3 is TGCGCCAGCAGCCAAGATAATTGGACAGACGAAGCTTTCTTT. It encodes CASSQDNWTDEAFF.

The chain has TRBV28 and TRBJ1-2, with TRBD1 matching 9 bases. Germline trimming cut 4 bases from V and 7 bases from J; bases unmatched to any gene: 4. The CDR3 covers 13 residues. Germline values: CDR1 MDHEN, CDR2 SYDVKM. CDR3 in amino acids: CASSSQGAAGYTF. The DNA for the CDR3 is TGTGCCAGCAGTTCACAGGGGGCGGCTGGCTACACCTTC.

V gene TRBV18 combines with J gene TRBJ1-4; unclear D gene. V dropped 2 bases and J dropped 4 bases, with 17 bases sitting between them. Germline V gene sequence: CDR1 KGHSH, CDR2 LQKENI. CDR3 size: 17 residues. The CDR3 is CASSPGEAGWSNEKLFF. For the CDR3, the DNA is TGTGCCAGCTCACCAGGGGAGGCGGGATGGAGTAATGAAAAACTGTTTTTT.